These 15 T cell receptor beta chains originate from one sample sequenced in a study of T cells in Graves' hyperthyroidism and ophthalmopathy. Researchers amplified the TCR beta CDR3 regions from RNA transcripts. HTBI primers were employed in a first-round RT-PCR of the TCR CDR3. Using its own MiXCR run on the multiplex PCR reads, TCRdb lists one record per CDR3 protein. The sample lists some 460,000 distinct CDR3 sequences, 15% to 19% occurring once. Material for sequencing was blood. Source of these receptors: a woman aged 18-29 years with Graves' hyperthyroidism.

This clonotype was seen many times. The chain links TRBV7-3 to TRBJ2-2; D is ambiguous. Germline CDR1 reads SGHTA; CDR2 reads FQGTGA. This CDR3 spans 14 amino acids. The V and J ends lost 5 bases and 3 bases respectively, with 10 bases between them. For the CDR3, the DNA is TGTGCCAGCAGCCCCTTTAGGGACACCGGGGAGCTGTTTTTT. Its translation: CASSPFRDTGELFF.

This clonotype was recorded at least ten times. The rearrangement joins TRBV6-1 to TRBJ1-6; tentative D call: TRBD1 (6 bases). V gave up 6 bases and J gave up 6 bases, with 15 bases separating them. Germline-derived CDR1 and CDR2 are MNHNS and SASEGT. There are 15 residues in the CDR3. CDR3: CASRPGDWGNSPLHF. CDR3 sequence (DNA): TGTGCCAGCAGACCAGGGGATTGGGGTAATTCACCCCTCCACTTT.

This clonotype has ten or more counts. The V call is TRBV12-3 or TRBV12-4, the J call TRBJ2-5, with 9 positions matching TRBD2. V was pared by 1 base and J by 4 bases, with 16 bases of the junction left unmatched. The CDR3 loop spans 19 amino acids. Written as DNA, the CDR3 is TGTGCCAGCAGTTTAGTGCCAGGGAATAGCGGGAGATTGGGAGAGACCCAGTACTTC. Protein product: CASSLVPGNSGRLGETQYF.

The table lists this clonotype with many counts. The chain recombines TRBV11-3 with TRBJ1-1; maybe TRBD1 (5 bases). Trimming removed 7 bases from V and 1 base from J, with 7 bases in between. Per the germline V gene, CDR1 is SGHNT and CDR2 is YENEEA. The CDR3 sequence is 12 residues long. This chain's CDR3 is CASKGQNTEAFF. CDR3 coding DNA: TGTGCCAGCAAGGGGCAGAACACTGAAGCTTTCTTT.

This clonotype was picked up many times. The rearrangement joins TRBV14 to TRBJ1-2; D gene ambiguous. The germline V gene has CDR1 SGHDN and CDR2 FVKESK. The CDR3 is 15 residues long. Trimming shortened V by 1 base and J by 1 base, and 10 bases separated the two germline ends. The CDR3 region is CASSQGKRYNYGYTF. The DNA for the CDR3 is TGTGCCAGCAGCCAAGGAAAGCGCTATAACTATGGCTACACCTTC.

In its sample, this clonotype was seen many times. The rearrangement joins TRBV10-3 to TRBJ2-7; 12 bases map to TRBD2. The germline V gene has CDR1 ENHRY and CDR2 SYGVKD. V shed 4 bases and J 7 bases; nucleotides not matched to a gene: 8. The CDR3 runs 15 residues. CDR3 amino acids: CAISARLAGVGEQYF. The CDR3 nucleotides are TGTGCCATCAGTGCTAGACTAGCGGGAGTGGGAGAGCAGTACTTC.

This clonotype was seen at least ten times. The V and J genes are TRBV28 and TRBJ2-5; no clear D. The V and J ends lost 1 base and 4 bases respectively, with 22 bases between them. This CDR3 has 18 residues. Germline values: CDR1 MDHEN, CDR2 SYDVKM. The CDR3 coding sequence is TGTGCCAGCAGTTTATCTTCTACACTCTTAGCTGCTGGAGAGACCCAGTACTTC. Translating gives CASSLSSTLLAAGETQYF. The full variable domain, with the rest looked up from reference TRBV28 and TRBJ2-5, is DVKVTQSSRYLVKRTGEKVFLECVQDMDHENMFWYRQDPGLGLRLIYFSYDVKMKEKGDIPEGYSVSREKKERFSLILESASTNQTSMYLCASSLSSTLLAAGETQYFGPGTRLLVL.

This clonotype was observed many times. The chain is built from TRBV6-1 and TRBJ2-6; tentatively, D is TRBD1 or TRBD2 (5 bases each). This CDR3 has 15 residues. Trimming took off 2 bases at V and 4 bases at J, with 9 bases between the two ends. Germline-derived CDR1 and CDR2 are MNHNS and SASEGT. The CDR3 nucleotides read TGTGCCAGCAGTGAAAGAGGGACCGGGGCCAACGTCCTGACTTTC. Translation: CASSERGTGANVLTF.

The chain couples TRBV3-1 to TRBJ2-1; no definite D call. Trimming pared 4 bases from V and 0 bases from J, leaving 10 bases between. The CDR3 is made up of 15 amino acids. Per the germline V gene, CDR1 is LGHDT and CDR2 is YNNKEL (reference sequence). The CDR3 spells CASSRWGTSYNEQFF. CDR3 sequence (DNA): TGTGCCAGCAGCCGATGGGGAACCTCCTACAATGAGCAGTTCTTC.

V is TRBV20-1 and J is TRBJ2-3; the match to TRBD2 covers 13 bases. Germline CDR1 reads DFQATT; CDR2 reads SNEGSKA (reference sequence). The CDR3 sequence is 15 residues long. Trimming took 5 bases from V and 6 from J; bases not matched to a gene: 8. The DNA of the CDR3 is TGCAGTGCTCCAACTAGCGGGGGGGCCTCTGATACGCAGTATTTT. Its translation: CSAPTSGGASDTQYF.

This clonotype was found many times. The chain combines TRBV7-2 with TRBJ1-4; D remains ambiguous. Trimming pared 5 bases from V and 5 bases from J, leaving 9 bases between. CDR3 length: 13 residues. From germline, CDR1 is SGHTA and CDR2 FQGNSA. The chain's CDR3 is CASSLRVNEKLFF. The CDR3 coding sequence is TGTGCCAGCAGCCTCCGGGTGAATGAAAAACTGTTTTTT.

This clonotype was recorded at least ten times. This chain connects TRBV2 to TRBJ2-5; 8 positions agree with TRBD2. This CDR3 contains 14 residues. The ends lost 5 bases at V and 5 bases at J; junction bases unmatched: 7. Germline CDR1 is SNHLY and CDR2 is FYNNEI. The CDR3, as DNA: TGTGCCAGCAGTTGGGGTCGCGGGGGGGAGACCCAGTACTTC. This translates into CASSWGRGGETQYF.

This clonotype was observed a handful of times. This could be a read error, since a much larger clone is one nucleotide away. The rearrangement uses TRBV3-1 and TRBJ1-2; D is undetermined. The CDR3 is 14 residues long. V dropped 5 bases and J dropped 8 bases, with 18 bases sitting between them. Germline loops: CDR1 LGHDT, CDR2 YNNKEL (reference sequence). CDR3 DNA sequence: TGTGCCAGCAGCTCCCCCGGGGAAGCAGGAGGCTACACCTTC. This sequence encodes CASSSPGEAGGYTF.

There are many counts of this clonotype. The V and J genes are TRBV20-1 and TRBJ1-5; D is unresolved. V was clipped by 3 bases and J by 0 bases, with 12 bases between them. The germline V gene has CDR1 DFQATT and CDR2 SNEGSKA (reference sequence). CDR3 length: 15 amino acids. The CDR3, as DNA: TGCAGTGCTAGGGGAGGAGATTATAGCAATCAGCCCCAGCATTTT. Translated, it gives CSARGGDYSNQPQHF.

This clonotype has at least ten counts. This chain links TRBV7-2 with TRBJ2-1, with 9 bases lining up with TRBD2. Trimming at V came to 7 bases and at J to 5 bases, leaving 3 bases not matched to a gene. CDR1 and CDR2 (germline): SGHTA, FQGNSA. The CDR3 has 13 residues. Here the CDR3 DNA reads TGTGCCAGCACTAGCGGGATCCACAATGAGCAGTTCTTC. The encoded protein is CASTSGIHNEQFF.